This T cell receptor (beta chain) is drawn from a study of T cells in Graves' hyperthyroidism and ophthalmopathy (dated by TCRdb to the late 2010s). Regarding the study in general: Peripheral blood samples were taken at initial diagnosis, before any treatment was given. The study also compared thyroid tissue and blood T-cell repertoires from about six Graves' hyperthyroidism patients. A discovery cohort of fewer than 110 patients, roughly 43 with Graves' ophthalmopathy and about 58 with stable Graves' hyperthyroidism, was used to find distinguishing TCR V-J signatures. The 100 discovery patients were randomly split 7:3 into training and test sets. After sampling, hyperthyroidism patients received methimazole starting at 30 mg daily, and ophthalmopathy patients received high-dose intravenous methylprednisolone. Prospective prediction of ophthalmopathy was tested in an independent validation cohort consisting of about 19 hyperthyroidism patients and about 17 patients who later progressed to ophthalmopathy. According to the paper, TCR Vbeta CDR3 sequencing was carried out on approximately 140 peripheral blood samples, which came from around 43 ophthalmopathy, 70 to 80 hyperthyroidism and roughly 17 progressor patients.

Graves' hyperthyroidism was defined as stable when no progression to ophthalmopathy occurred over 18 months of follow-up. Hyperthyroidism patients were newly diagnosed, had a disease duration of under 2 months, and were aged 18 to 65 years. The study excluded patients with uncontrolled infections, other autoimmune diseases, pregnancy or lactation. Diagnoses were established on the basis of clinical symptoms, serum thyroxine and TRAb, thyroid ultrasound, and orbital computed tomography. Ficoll-Paque density gradient centrifugation was used to isolate PBMCs from 10 ml of fresh peripheral blood. Trizol reagent was used to extract total RNA, and RNA quality was then checked on an Agilent 2100 Bioanalyzer. Concerning this clonotype itself: Its antigen remains undetermined. Possible read error: a much larger clone is one base away.

TCR beta CDR3 regions were amplified from RNA transcripts. The TCR CDR3 was subjected to a first round of RT-PCR using the HTBI primer set and the Qiagen OneStep RT-PCR kit. Libraries were constructed in a second round of multiplex PCR, after which size selection and purification were carried out. Libraries were sequenced paired-end with 100 bp reads on an Illumina HiSeq2000. Per the authors' processing: SOAPnuke was used to process the raw data, removing reads that contained adapters or uncalled bases, had a mean Phred below 15, or lacked an exact match to the constant primer or identifier. High-quality paired reads were merged with COPE v1.2.5, and unique nucleotide sequences were defined as clonotypes. MiTCR v1.1 was used to align clonotypes to the IMGT TRBV, TRBD and TRBJ reference segments. The analysis was restricted to V-J combinations with a frequency above 0.0001, which together covered 99% to 99.2% of the repertoires. The TCS score was defined as the ratio of F50 (clonal expansion) to E x V (chaos), calculated using BLOSUM62-based TCRdist between CDR3 peptides within each V-J. Welch's t-statistics and random forest reduced fewer than 550 V-J features to roughly 13, which were used in a naive Bayes classifier (R e1071). The raw public reads went through TCRdb reprocessing: fastp at Q25, MiXCR clone calling, in-frame beta chains kept. Merged by CDR3 protein, the rows form single entries marked with the most common genes and DNA. The V and J calls follow TCRdb's processing rather than the paper's. This sample is represented by hundreds of thousands of distinct CDR3 sequences; approximately 14% of them were singletons. The ten largest account for roughly 7.4% of the sample.

Reading the germline V gene gives CDR1 SGHAT and CDR2 FQNNGV. The CDR3, cysteine through phenylalanine, is 13 amino acids long. Of the read, only the CDR3 DNA is kept; its 39 bases are in frame from base 1. Study-wide findings and limitations: In cross-validation, a model built on a 13 V-J signature told ophthalmopathy apart from stable hyperthyroidism with 87.88% sensitivity and about 81% specificity, and in testing the same model reached 80%/75%. In validation, progression to ophthalmopathy was predicted by the model with nearly 71% sensitivity and just over 72% specificity, a median of approximately 6.5 months before onset. No statistical method was used to fix the sample size in advance, and group allocation was not hidden from the investigators. Most expanded thyroid clonotypes (frequency above 0.001) were also detected in blood, a finding suggesting that blood repertoires may reflect thyroid immune responses.

This TCR was recovered from a woman under 30 with Graves' hyperthyroidism. This receptor chain uses TRBV11-2 and TRBJ2-1; the D gene assignment is ambiguous. The sample taken for sequencing was blood. The DNA sequence is TGTGCCAACAGCTCGGATTTTACAATGAAGCAGTTCTTC. Its protein reads: CANSSDFTMKQFF.